Reported below is one T cell receptor beta chain. The antigen is undetermined. This sample was included in a study of T-cell reconstitution after alpha-beta-depleted transplantation in children. General study points: Elevated TCRbeta diversity at day 60 was traced, in some patients, to surviving recipient T cells and thymic progenitors.

A TCRbeta library incorporating unique molecular identifiers was prepared. TCRdb recomputed calls from the PCR reads with MiXCR, one row per CDR3 protein. The repertoire holds hundreds of thousands of distinct CDR3 sequences, around 13% seen once, with 2.2% in the top ten. This receptor was taken from a male patient younger than 18 who had a stem cell transplant for acute myeloid leukemia, so the T cells may come from the graft donor. Here the sequenced sample was PBMCs, mostly from graft donor cells, taken 360 days after TCRalphabeta/CD19-depleted stem cell transplant.

Here the CDR3 reads CSGWGLAGVEQYF. The CDR3 DNA reads TGCAGCGGTTGGGGACTAGCGGGAGTCGAGCAGTACTTC. This chain connects TRBV20-1 to TRBJ2-7; 14 nucleotides align to TRBD2. The CDR3 consists of 13 residues. Germline V gene lookup returns CDR1 DFQATT and CDR2 SNEGSKA (reference sequence).